Presented here are 14 T cell receptor beta chains from one specimen sequenced in a study of cytomegalovirus exposure and HLA in healthy donors. It was with 60 Vbeta and 13 Jbeta primers that the PCR ran. Only in-frame clones appear in the TCRdb table, and some are missing; sequencing was by immunoSEQ multiplex PCR. This sample has fewer than 85,000 clones, with around 82% found just once. Specimen: PBMCs. The source is a man between 35 and 55 years old in good health and CMV-seronegative.

The CDR3 nucleotides read TGTGCCAGCAGTTCACTAGGACAGGGTGATTATTCACCCCTCCACTTT. The encoded protein is CASSSLGQGDYSPLHF. The V and J genes are TRBV27 and TRBJ1-6, with 8 nucleotides matching TRBD1. Germline values: CDR1 MNHEY, CDR2 SMNVEV (reference sequence). CDR3 length: 16 amino acids. Losses at the gene ends were 4 bases for V and 8 bases for J; bases not matched to a gene: 10.

In its sample, this clone was seen once. The V gene is TRBV7-3, the J gene TRBJ2-3, with a possible D match to TRBD1 (5 bases). CDR1 and CDR2 (germline): SGHTA, FQGTGA. The length of the CDR3 is 15 residues. V was clipped by 1 base and J by 1 base, with 9 bases between them. The CDR3 reads CASSLIGAGTDTQYF. CDR3 in DNA: TGTGCCAGCAGCTTAATAGGGGCAGGCACAGATACGCAGTATTTT.

V usage is TRBV9 and J usage is TRBJ1-1; D is possibly TRBD1 (6 bases). V gave up 2 bases and J gave up 0 bases, with 11 bases separating them. The CDR3 has 15 amino acids. Germline values: CDR1 SGDLS, CDR2 YYNGEE. For the CDR3, the DNA is TGTGCCAGCAGCGTCGGGTGGACAGTGAACACTGAAGCTTTCTTT. Residues: CASSVGWTVNTEAFF. Variable domain in full (rest from reference TRBV9 and TRBJ1-1): DSGVTQTPKHLITATGQRVTLRCSPRSGDLSVYWYQQSLDQGLQFLIQYYNGEERAKGNILERFSAQQFPDLHSELNLSSLELGDSALYFCASSVGWTVNTEAFFGQGTRLTVV.

The J gene is TRBJ1-1, the V gene TRBV2, with 8 bases aligning to TRBD1. The CDR3 length is 15 residues. CDR1 and CDR2 (germline): SNHLY, FYNNEI. J was trimmed by 1 base and V by 6 bases; bases with no gene match: 7. This chain's CDR3 is CASRTRTGKNTEAFF. CDR3 in DNA: TGTGCCAGCAGAACCCGGACAGGGAAGAACACTGAAGCTTTCTTT.

This rearrangement joins TRBV5-4 to TRBJ1-6; the D gene is possibly TRBD1 (6 bases). Trimming pared 5 bases from V and 0 bases from J, leaving 18 bases between. Germline-derived CDR1 and CDR2 are SGHNT and YYREEE (reference sequence). The CDR3 covers 18 residues. The CDR3 reads CASSPGTSLSSYNSPLHF. CDR3 bases: TGTGCCAGCAGTCCCGGGACAAGCCTCTCCTCCTATAATTCACCCCTCCACTTT.

J is TRBJ1-1 and V is TRBV4-1; 8 nucleotides line up with TRBD1. CDR1 and CDR2 (germline): MGHRA, YSYEKL. The CDR3 has 14 residues. J lost 10 bases, V lost 4 bases, and 11 bases had no gene match. CDR3 sequence reads: CASSLAPGGGGAFF. As DNA, the CDR3 is TGCGCCAGCAGCCTAGCCCCAGGGGGCGGAGGAGCTTTCTTT.

This clone has only a few counts. This sequence joins TRBV6-1 and TRBJ2-2, with 9 bases fitting TRBD1. V lost 6 bases and J lost 1; bases outside the gene matches: 3. The CDR3 has 15 residues. From germline, CDR1 is MNHNS and CDR2 SASEGT. The CDR3: CASRRTGVNTGELFF. CDR3 DNA: TGTGCCAGCAGACGGACAGGGGTGAACACCGGGGAGCTGTTTTTT.

This chain connects TRBV29-1 to TRBJ1-1; 10 positions agree with TRBD1. Per the germline V gene, CDR1 is SQVTM and CDR2 is ANQGSEA. CDR3 length: 14 amino acids. V lost 3 bases and J lost 7; bases outside the gene matches: 8. The DNA for the CDR3 is TGCAGCGTTGAGGGACTGACAGGGGGCAATGAAGCTTTCTTT. Its translation: CSVEGLTGGNEAFF.

The V call is TRBV4-2, the J call TRBJ2-7; D is possibly TRBD1 (5 bases). CDR3 size: 13 residues. The V end was cut by 0 bases, the J end by 9 bases, with 12 bases between. Germline assignment: CDR1 LGHNA and CDR2 YNFKEQ. The CDR3 loop reads CASSQDTERGQYF. The CDR3 DNA reads TGTGCCAGCAGCCAAGACACAGAAAGGGGGCAGTACTTC.

The rearrangement uses TRBV7-3 and TRBJ2-3; 7 bases agree with TRBD1. Germline V gene data show CDR1 as SGHTA and CDR2 as FQGTGA. There are 15 residues in the CDR3. V shed 6 bases, J shed 0 bases, and the junction held 6 bases outside the gene matches. DNA for the CDR3: TGTGCCAGCAGATTCCGGGACAGTAGCACAGATACGCAGTATTTT. As protein: CASRFRDSSTDTQYF.

The rearrangement joins TRBV7-8 to TRBJ2-3; TRBD1 agrees at 8 bases. Unmatched junction bases numbered 13, after V lost 1 base and J lost 10 bases. The CDR3 covers 16 residues. CDR1 SGHVS and CDR2 FQNEAQ come from the germline V gene. CDR3 loop: CASSLDRTGRRDAQYF. The CDR3 DNA reads TGTGCCAGCAGCTTAGACCGGACAGGGCGTCGGGATGCGCAGTATTTT. The whole variable domain, remainder taken from reference TRBV7-8 and TRBJ2-3, is GAGVSQSPRYKVAKRGQDVALRCDPISGHVSLFWYQQALGQGPEFLTYFQNEAQLDKSGLPSDRFFAERPEGSVSTLKIQRTQQEDSAVYLCASSLDRTGRRDAQYFGPGTRLTVL.

The sample holds a few counts of this clone. The gene calls are TRBV4-2 and TRBJ2-7; the D is unclear. Trimming left V 4 bases short and J 2 bases short, with 12 bases between. CDR1 and CDR2 (germline): LGHNA, YNFKEQ. The CDR3 covers 14 residues. The CDR3 sequence is CASSPNSLAYEQYF. CDR3 nucleotide sequence: TGTGCCAGCAGCCCCAATTCACTCGCCTACGAGCAGTACTTC.

This chain joins TRBV29-1 and TRBJ1-2; 7 positions agree with TRBD1. The CDR3 loop spans 17 amino acids. Germline CDR1 SQVTM, CDR2 ANQGSEA. V lost 7 bases and J lost 4; bases outside the gene matches: 21. The CDR3 nucleotides read TGCAGCGGAGGAATGGGCTATCCGGGACAGCAACTCTATGGCTACACCTTC. It translates to CSGGMGYPGQQLYGYTF.

This rearrangement joins TRBV5-4 to TRBJ2-3, with 8 positions matching TRBD2. The CDR3 has 16 amino acids. Per the germline V gene, CDR1 is SGHNT and CDR2 is YYREEE (reference sequence). With V trimmed by 6 bases and J by 5 bases, 14 bases remained unmatched. This chain's CDR3 is CASTPGGDPIGDTQYF. CDR3 DNA: TGTGCCAGCACCCCGGGAGGGGACCCTATTGGAGATACGCAGTATTTT. Full variable domain (missing parts from reference TRBV5-4 and TRBJ2-3): ETGVTQSPTHLIKTRGQQVTLRCSSQSGHNTVSWYQQALGQGPQFIFQYYREEENGRGNFPPRFSGLQFPNYSSELNVNALELDDSALYLCASTPGGDPIGDTQYFGPGTRLTVL.